This TCR beta chain originates from a study of T cells in Graves' hyperthyroidism and ophthalmopathy. Patients having uncontrolled infection, another autoimmune disease, pregnancy or lactation were not included. PBMCs stemmed from less than 13 ml fresh peripheral blood. TCR beta CDR3 region amplification was performed from RNA transcripts. The HTBI primer set was used in a first-round RT-PCR of the TCR CDR3. Each CDR3 protein gets one entry after TCRdb re-called the multiplex PCR reads with MiXCR. The sample records hundreds of thousands of distinct CDR3 sequences, 15% being singletons. The table lists this clonotype with many counts. Input material: blood. The source of this sequence is a woman aged 60-70 years with Graves' ophthalmopathy.

The DNA for the CDR3 is TGTGCCAGCAGCTCTTACAGGGTTGTTGGCTACGAGCAGTACTTC. Protein sequence: CASSSYRVVGYEQYF. The V call is TRBV7-9, the J call TRBJ2-7; possible D gene TRBD1, 6 bases. The V gene lost 4 bases and the J gene lost 3 bases, with 16 bases spanning the gap. CDR1 is SEHNR and CDR2 is FQNEAQ in the germline V gene (reference sequence). This CDR3 region has 15 residues.